The rows below give T cell receptor beta chains drawn from one sample of a study of glioma-infiltrating T cells. Using its own MiXCR run on the multiplex PCR reads, TCRdb lists one record per CDR3 protein. The sample contains about 130,000 distinct CDR3 sequences, roughly 24% of which appear only once. The sample was glioma tissue, nonneoplastic brain tissue, or PBMCs (not recorded which). Every receptor here comes from a human donor with low-grade glioma or glioblastoma, undergoing nonglioma brain surgery, or in good health (not recorded which). Both conserved end residues are part of each CDR3. Each record gives: CDR3 protein, CDR3 DNA, J gene, V gene, D gene, clone size. D genes are given only for firm matches. A row's size may be missing; if present it is once, few, many or a size class.

CASSPLANDEQFF | TGTGCCAGCAGTCCACTAGCGAACGATGAGCAGTTCTTC | TRBJ2-1 | TRBV6-1 | TRBD2 | many
CASSSAYSNQPQHF | TGTGCCAGCAGTAGTGCCTATAGCAATCAGCCCCAGCATTTT | TRBJ1-5 | TRBV3-1 | NA | once
CASSLVRDSPLHF | TGTGCCAGCAGCTTAGTCCGAGACTCACCCCTCCACTTT | TRBJ1-6 | TRBV7-3 | NA | few
CSARINTDTQYF | TGCAGTGCTAGGATAAACACAGATACGCAGTATTTT | TRBJ2-3 | TRBV20-1 | NA | many
CASSRTTSSTDTQYF | TGCGCCAGCAGCCGAACGACTAGTTCTACAGATACGCAGTATTTT | TRBJ2-3 | TRBV4-3 | NA | few
CASSPTFRIGEQYF | TGTGCCAGCAGTCCCACCTTCCGGATCGGGGAGCAGTACTTC | TRBJ2-7 | TRBV28 | NA | many
CASSLSSGSYEQYF | TGTGCCAGCAGTTTATCGTCCGGGTCCTACGAGCAGTACTTC | TRBJ2-7 | TRBV27 | NA | many
CASSPGQLMINSPLHF | TGTGCCAGCAGCCCAGGACAGCTTATGATCAATTCACCCCTCCACTTT | TRBJ1-6 | TRBV7-6 | NA | many
CAFGQTSTDTQYF | TGTGCCTTCGGACAGACTAGCACAGATACGCAGTATTTT | TRBJ2-3 | TRBV30 | NA | once
CASREAARRTEAFF | TGTGCCAGCAGGGAGGCAGCTAGGAGGACTGAAGCTTTCTTT | TRBJ1-1 | TRBV28 | NA | many
CASSPPPPRTDTQYF | TGTGCCAGCAGCCCGCCGCCCCCCAGAACAGATACGCAGTATTTT | TRBJ2-3 | TRBV5-4 | NA | many
CASNPGGYTF | TGTGCCAGCAATCCGGGTGGCTACACCTTC | TRBJ1-2 | TRBV12-3/TRBV12-4 | NA | NA
CSGLTSGRGTDTQYF | TGCAGTGGCCTGACTAGCGGGAGAGGGACAGATACGCAGTATTTT | TRBJ2-3 | TRBV20-1 | TRBD2 | many
CASSLVRVEQPQHF | TGTGCCAGCAGCTTAGTCAGGGTCGAACAGCCCCAGCATTTT | TRBJ1-5 | TRBV7-2 | NA | NA
CASSQYRGPVPTQETQYF | TGTGCCAGCAGTCAATACAGGGGGCCGGTACCTACCCAAGAGACCCAGTACTTC | TRBJ2-5 | TRBV12-3/TRBV12-4 | TRBD1 | few
CSVEGGSGVDYEQYF | TGCAGCGTTGAAGGAGGGTCGGGAGTGGACTACGAGCAGTACTTC | TRBJ2-7 | TRBV29-1 | NA | NA
CSARDQANEQYF | TGCAGTGCTAGAGATCAGGCGAACGAGCAGTACTTC | TRBJ2-7 | TRBV20-1 | NA | many
CANSLGGAQQETQYF | TGTGCCAACAGCTTGGGCGGGGCACAACAAGAGACCCAGTACTTC | TRBJ2-5 | TRBV11-2 | NA | NA
CSVEETSGYEQYF | TGCAGCGTTGAAGAAACTAGCGGCTACGAGCAGTACTTC | TRBJ2-7 | TRBV29-1 | TRBD2 | NA
CASSPGQGSNQPQHF | TGTGCCAGCAGTCCTGGACAGGGCTCTAATCAGCCCCAGCATTTT | TRBJ1-5 | TRBV12-3/TRBV12-4 | TRBD1 | NA
CSAPRSGSGTDTQYF | TGCAGTGCACCTCGTAGCGGGAGCGGCACAGATACGCAGTATTTT | TRBJ2-3 | TRBV20-1 | TRBD2 | many
CASSYLREEGPTEAFF | TGTGCCAGCAGTTACTTGCGGGAGGAGGGGCCCACTGAAGCTTTCTTT | TRBJ1-1 | TRBV6-2/TRBV6-3 | NA | NA
CSSSDETTLGSPLHF | TGTTCCAGCAGTGACGAGACGACCTTAGGTTCACCCCTCCACTTT | TRBJ1-6 | TRBV28 | NA | NA
CASSLTQSSGNTIYF | TGTGCCAGCAGCCTAACCCAAAGCTCTGGAAACACCATATATTTT | TRBJ1-3 | TRBV7-2 | NA | many
CSVGVGRVEGYTF | TGCAGCGTTGGTGTCGGCAGGGTAGAAGGCTACACCTTC | TRBJ1-2 | TRBV29-1 | NA | many
CSAFLRTSGMETQYF | TGCAGCGCATTCCTCCGGACTAGCGGGATGGAGACCCAGTACTTC | TRBJ2-5 | TRBV29-1 | TRBD2 | many